Below, 22 T cell receptor beta chains from the same sample are listed, as sequenced in a study of cytomegalovirus exposure and HLA in healthy donors. Primers: 60 Vbeta forward and 13 Jbeta reverse. Repertoires were generated with immunoSEQ multiplex PCR, while TCRdb's copy carries only in-frame clones and drops some. The table has 150,000 to 200,000 clones, roughly 80% seen once. The specimen sequenced was PBMCs. These receptors were taken from a man aged 50 or older in good health and CMV-seropositive.

The chain couples TRBV18 to TRBJ2-1, with a tentative D call TRBD1 (6 bases). The CDR3 runs to 13 residues. The germline V and J ends were trimmed by 5 bases and 7 bases, with 12 bases remaining between them. Germline V gene lookup returns CDR1 KGHSH and CDR2 LQKENI. This CDR3 is CASSSNRDNEQFF. The CDR3 region has the DNA TGTGCCAGCTCATCAAACAGGGATAATGAGCAGTTCTTC.

This clone was seen more than once but under ten times. This chain links TRBV5-1 with TRBJ2-2; no clear D. This CDR3 comprises 14 residues. Between the trimmed V and J ends, which lost 0 bases and 0 bases, there was a span of 3 bases. Germline CDR1 reads SGHRS; CDR2 reads YFSETQ. The CDR3 nucleotides are TGCGCCAGCAGCTTGGCGGCGAACACCGGGGAGCTGTTTTTT. Protein sequence: CASSLAANTGELFF. The full variable domain, with the rest looked up from reference TRBV5-1 and TRBJ2-2, is KAGVTQTPRYLIKTRGQQVTLSCSPISGHRSVSWYQQTPGQGLQFLFEYFSETQRNKGNFPGRFSGRQFSNSRSEMNVSTLELGDSALYLCASSLAANTGELFFGEGSRLTVL.

The chain has TRBV5-8 and TRBJ1-5; no clear D gene. In germline, CDR1 is SGHTS, CDR2 YDEGEE. CDR3 length: 16 residues. Deletions cut 0 bases from V and 0 bases from J, with 10 bases between. The DNA of the CDR3 is TGTGCCAGCAGCTTGGGTAGACTCTATAGCAATCAGCCCCAGCATTTT. Translation: CASSLGRLYSNQPQHF.

J is TRBJ2-7 and V is TRBV7-9, with D perhaps TRBD1 (6 bases). The CDR3 covers 12 residues. Trimming took off 5 bases at V and 3 bases at J, with 8 bases between the two ends. CDR1 and CDR2 (germline): SEHNR, FQNEAQ (reference sequence). The CDR3 nucleotides are TGTGCCAGCAGCATACAGGGCTACGAGCAGTACTTC. Its translation: CASSIQGYEQYF.

The chain is built from TRBV7-2 and TRBJ1-2; TRBD1 matches at 7 bases. Germline V lookup: CDR1 SGHTA, CDR2 FQGNSA. The J segment lost 7 bases and the V segment lost 4 bases, leaving 6 bases of the junction unmatched. The CDR3 has 13 amino acids. The CDR3 loop reads CASSSRRQGGYTF. In nucleotides, the CDR3 is TGTGCCAGCAGCTCCCGTCGACAGGGTGGCTACACCTTC.

This clone was detected a few times. The chain recombines TRBV15 with TRBJ2-3, with 12 bases fitting TRBD2. The CDR3 has 17 residues. Germline V CDR1 and CDR2: LNHNV, YYDKDF (reference sequence). V trimming: 0 bases; J trimming: 5 bases; junction bases outside the gene matches: 6. As DNA, the CDR3 is TGTGCCACCAGCAGAGATGTCCTAGCGGGGGGGAAAGATACGCAGTATTTT. It yields the protein CATSRDVLAGGKDTQYF.

This chain links TRBV28 with TRBJ1-1; no definite D call. Trimming pared 7 bases from V and 1 base from J, leaving 13 bases between. CDR1 MDHEN and CDR2 SYDVKM come from the germline V gene. The CDR3 covers 14 residues. The DNA for the CDR3 is TGTGCCAGCAAGTTTTTGGGAGCGAACACTGAAGCTTTCTTT. Protein: CASKFLGANTEAFF.

The chain recombines TRBV7-2 with TRBJ2-7; 10 bases align to TRBD1. J gave up 2 bases and V 1 base, and 2 bases lay outside the gene matches. Per germline, CDR1 SGHTA and CDR2 FQGNSA. This CDR3 is built from 15 residues. For the CDR3, the DNA is TGTGCCAGCAGCTTAGTGGGGACAGGGGCCTACGAGCAGTACTTC. Protein: CASSLVGTGAYEQYF.

The chain carries TRBV13 and TRBJ2-1; 7 bases align to TRBD2. The CDR3 extends over 15 amino acids. The germline V gene has CDR1 PRHDT and CDR2 FYEKMQ (reference sequence). J gave up 7 bases and V 0 bases, and 6 bases lay outside the gene matches. The CDR3 reads CASSLGGGSGNEQFF. As DNA, the CDR3 is TGTGCCAGCAGCTTAGGAGGCGGGAGTGGGAATGAGCAGTTCTTC.

The gene calls are TRBV7-9 and TRBJ1-1; a possible D gene is TRBD1 (6 bases). Looked up from germline, CDR1 is SEHNR and CDR2 is FQNEAQ (reference sequence). Trimming pared 1 base from V and 2 bases from J, leaving 17 bases between. CDR3 size: 17 residues. CDR3 nucleotide sequence: TGTGCCAGCAGCTTAGGGCATGGGACACTCTCCAACACTGAAGCTTTCTTT. It yields the protein CASSLGHGTLSNTEAFF.

The CDR3 DNA reads TGTGCCAGCAGCTTCTCCCTGAACACTGAAGCTTTCTTT. It translates to CASSFSLNTEAFF. The chain links TRBV11-3 to TRBJ1-1; D is unclear. Trimming took 3 bases from V and 0 from J, leaving 5 bases between them. This CDR3 comprises 13 residues. Germline V gives CDR1 SGHNT, CDR2 YENEEA.

The V gene is TRBV14, the J gene TRBJ2-1, with 7 positions matching TRBD2. Per the germline V gene, CDR1 is SGHDN and CDR2 is FVKESK. J gave up 4 bases and V 4 bases, and 7 bases lay outside the gene matches. The length of the CDR3 is 15 residues. The CDR3 reads CASSPNREVYNEQFF. The CDR3 DNA sequence: TGTGCCAGCAGCCCTAACCGGGAGGTTTACAATGAGCAGTTCTTC.

This clone was observed once. The V gene is TRBV5-6, the J gene TRBJ2-3; D not certain. Germline assignment: CDR1 SGHDT and CDR2 YYEEEE. V was shortened by 3 bases and J by 3 bases, with 2 bases between the two germline ends. This CDR3 spans 11 amino acids. DNA for the CDR3: TGTGCCAGCAGCTCTACAGATACGCAGTATTTT. It encodes CASSSTDTQYF.

This sequence joins TRBV9 and TRBJ2-3, with a possible D match to TRBD2 (7 bases). The CDR3 contains 15 residues. Trimming stripped 4 bases from V and 2 bases from J, with 14 bases between. Germline V gene data show CDR1 as SGDLS and CDR2 as YYNGEE. CDR3 nucleotides: TGTGCCAGCAGCCGAAGGGGGGGTAACACAGATACGCAGTATTTT. It translates to CASSRRGGNTDTQYF.

The chain uses TRBV6-5 and TRBJ2-7; the D is unclear. This CDR3 has 14 amino acids. Per germline, CDR1 MNHEY and CDR2 SVGAGI. With 0 bases removed from V and 3 bases from J, the gap between germline ends came to 9 bases. The CDR3 spells CASSYSYHNYEQYF. In DNA form, the CDR3 reads TGTGCCAGCAGTTACTCCTACCATAACTACGAGCAGTACTTC.

This rearrangement joins TRBV28 to TRBJ2-5; D possibly corresponds to TRBD1 (8 bases). The CDR3 totals 17 residues. The V and J ends lost 10 bases and 3 bases respectively, with 27 bases between them. CDR1 is MDHEN and CDR2 is SYDVKM in the germline V gene. The DNA of the CDR3 is TGTGCCACCCACAGTAGGACAGGGAGGGCCAAAAAAGAGACCCAGTACTTC. Translated: CATHSRTGRAKKETQYF. The full variable domain, completed using reference TRBV28 and TRBJ2-5, is DVKVTQSSRYLVKRTGEKVFLECVQDMDHENMFWYRQDPGLGLRLIYFSYDVKMKEKGDIPEGYSVSREKKERFSLILESASTNQTSMYLCATHSRTGRAKKETQYFGPGTRLLVL.

CDR3 coding DNA: TGTGCCAGCTCACCGAGGGATGGGCGTGGAGGGACTGAAGCTTTCTTT. This encodes CASSPRDGRGGTEAFF. The chain recombines TRBV18 with TRBJ1-1; D call uncertain. Germline CDR1 KGHSH, CDR2 LQKENI. V was shortened by 3 bases and J by 5 bases, with 19 bases between the two germline ends. The CDR3 is 16 amino acids.

The chain combines TRBV20-1 with TRBJ2-7, with a possible D match to TRBD1 (5 bases). V gave up 5 bases and J gave up 9 bases, with 14 bases separating them. The CDR3 has 11 residues. Per the germline V gene, CDR1 is DFQATT and CDR2 is SNEGSKA (reference sequence). The CDR3 nucleotides are TGCAGTGCTTTGGACAATCTGTTGCAGTACTTC. Translation: CSALDNLLQYF.

The chain employs TRBV15 and TRBJ1-3; a weak D match, TRBD1 (5 bases). The CDR3 consists of 13 residues. Trimming cost V 0 bases and J 15 bases, with 15 bases left between them. Germline assignment: CDR1 LNHNV and CDR2 YYDKDF (reference sequence). DNA of the CDR3: TGTGCCACCAGCAGAGATACCGGCAGGGAGGAATATTTT. Its protein product is CATSRDTGREEYF.

The chain has TRBV7-2 and TRBJ1-1, with unresolved D. The CDR3 is 14 amino acids. V dropped 2 bases and J dropped 5 bases, with 12 bases sitting between them. Per the germline V gene, CDR1 is SGHTA and CDR2 is FQGNSA. Here the CDR3 reads CASSLFPRETEAFF. CDR3 DNA sequence: TGTGCCAGCAGCTTATTTCCGAGGGAGACTGAAGCTTTCTTT. The full variable domain, completed using reference TRBV7-2 and TRBJ1-1, is GAGVSQSPSNKVTEKGKDVELRCDPISGHTALYWYRQSLGQGLEFLIYFQGNSAPDKSGLPSDRFSAERTGGSVSTLTIQRTQQEDSAVYLCASSLFPRETEAFFGQGTRLTVV.

This clone was counted once. V is TRBV28 and J is TRBJ1-2; 9 bases map to TRBD1. Trimming at V came to 2 bases and at J to 3 bases, leaving 4 bases not matched to a gene. The CDR3 length is 15 residues. Germline CDR1 is MDHEN and CDR2 is SYDVKM. As DNA, the CDR3 is TGTGCCAGCAGTTTAACCACAGGGGGCCACTATGGCTACACCTTC. This encodes CASSLTTGGHYGYTF.

The rearrangement joins TRBV7-3 to TRBJ1-1, with D possibly being TRBD1 (6 bases). The CDR3 is 14 residues long. V shed 5 bases and J shed 3 bases, with 13 bases lying between them. CDR1 SGHTA and CDR2 FQGTGA come from the germline V gene. The CDR3 DNA reads as TGTGCCAGCAGCCCAACAGGGTTTGACACTGAAGCTTTCTTT. Translating gives CASSPTGFDTEAFF.